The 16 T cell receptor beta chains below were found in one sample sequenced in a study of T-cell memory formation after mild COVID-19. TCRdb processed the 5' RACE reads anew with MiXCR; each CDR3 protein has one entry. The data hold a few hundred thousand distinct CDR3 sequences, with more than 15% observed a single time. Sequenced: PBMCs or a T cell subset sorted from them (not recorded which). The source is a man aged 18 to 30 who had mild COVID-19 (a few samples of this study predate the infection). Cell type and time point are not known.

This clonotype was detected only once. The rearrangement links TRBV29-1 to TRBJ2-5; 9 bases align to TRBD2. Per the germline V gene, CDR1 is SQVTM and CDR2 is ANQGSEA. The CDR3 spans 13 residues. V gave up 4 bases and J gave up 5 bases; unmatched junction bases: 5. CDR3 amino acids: CSVGLAAGETQYF. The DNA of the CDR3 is TGCAGCGTTGGACTAGCGGCGGGGGAGACCCAGTACTTC.

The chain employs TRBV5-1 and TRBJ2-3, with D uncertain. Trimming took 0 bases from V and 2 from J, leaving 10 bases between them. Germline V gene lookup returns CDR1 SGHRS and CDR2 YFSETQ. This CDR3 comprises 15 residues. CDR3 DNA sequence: TGCGCCAGCAGCTTGGGTGGCATCCTCACAGATACGCAGTATTTT. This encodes CASSLGGILTDTQYF. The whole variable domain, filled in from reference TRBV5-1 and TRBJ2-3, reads KAGVTQTPRYLIKTRGQQVTLSCSPISGHRSVSWYQQTPGQGLQFLFEYFSETQRNKGNFPGRFSGRQFSNSRSEMNVSTLELGDSALYLCASSLGGILTDTQYFGPGTRLTVL.

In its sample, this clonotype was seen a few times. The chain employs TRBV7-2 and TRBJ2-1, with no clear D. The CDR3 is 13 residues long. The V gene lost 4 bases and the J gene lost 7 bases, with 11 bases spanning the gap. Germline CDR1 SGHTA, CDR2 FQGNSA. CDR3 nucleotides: TGTGCCAGCAGCTCCCAGGCCGCGAATGAGCAGTTCTTC. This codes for CASSSQAANEQFF. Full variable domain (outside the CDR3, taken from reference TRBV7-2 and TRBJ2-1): GAGVSQSPSNKVTEKGKDVELRCDPISGHTALYWYRQSLGQGLEFLIYFQGNSAPDKSGLPSDRFSAERTGGSVSTLTIQRTQQEDSAVYLCASSSQAANEQFFGPGTRLTVL.

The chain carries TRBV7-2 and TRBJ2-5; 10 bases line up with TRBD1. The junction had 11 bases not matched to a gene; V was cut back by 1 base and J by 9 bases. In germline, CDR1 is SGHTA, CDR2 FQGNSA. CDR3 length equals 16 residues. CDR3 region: CASSLVPGQGNLPQYF. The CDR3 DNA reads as TGTGCCAGCAGCTTAGTGCCGGGACAGGGGAACTTGCCCCAGTACTTC. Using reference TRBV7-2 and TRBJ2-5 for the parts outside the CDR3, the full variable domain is GAGVSQSPSNKVTEKGKDVELRCDPISGHTALYWYRQSLGQGLEFLIYFQGNSAPDKSGLPSDRFSAERTGGSVSTLTIQRTQQEDSAVYLCASSLVPGQGNLPQYFGPGTRLLVL.

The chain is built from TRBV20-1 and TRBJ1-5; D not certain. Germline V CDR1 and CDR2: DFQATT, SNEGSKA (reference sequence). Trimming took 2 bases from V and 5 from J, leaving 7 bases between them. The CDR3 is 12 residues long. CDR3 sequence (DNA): TGCAGTGCTAGAAGTGGAGATCAGCCCCAGCATTTT. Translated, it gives CSARSGDQPQHF.

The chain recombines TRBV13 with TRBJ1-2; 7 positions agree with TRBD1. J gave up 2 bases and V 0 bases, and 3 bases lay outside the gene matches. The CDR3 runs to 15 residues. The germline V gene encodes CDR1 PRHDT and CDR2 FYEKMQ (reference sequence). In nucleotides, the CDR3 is TGTGCCAGCAGCTTAGGGACAGGGAAAAACTATGGCTACACCTTC. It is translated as CASSLGTGKNYGYTF.

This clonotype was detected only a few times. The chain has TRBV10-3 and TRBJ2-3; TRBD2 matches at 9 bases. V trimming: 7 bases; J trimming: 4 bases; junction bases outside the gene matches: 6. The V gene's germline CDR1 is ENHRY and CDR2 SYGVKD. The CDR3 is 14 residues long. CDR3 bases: TGTGCCATCATGGCTAGCGGGGACGCAGATACGCAGTATTTT. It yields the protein CAIMASGDADTQYF.

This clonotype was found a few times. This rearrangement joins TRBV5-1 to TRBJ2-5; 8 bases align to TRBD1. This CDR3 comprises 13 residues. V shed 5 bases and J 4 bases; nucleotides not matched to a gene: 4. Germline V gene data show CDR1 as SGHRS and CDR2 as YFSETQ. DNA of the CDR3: TGCGCCAGCAGAGGACAGGGTGGAGAGACCCAGTACTTC. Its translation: CASRGQGGETQYF.

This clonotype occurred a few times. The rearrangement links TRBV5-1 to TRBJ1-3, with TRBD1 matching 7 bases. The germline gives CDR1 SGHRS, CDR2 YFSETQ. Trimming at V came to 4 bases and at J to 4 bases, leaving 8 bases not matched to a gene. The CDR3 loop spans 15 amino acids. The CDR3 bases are TGCGCCAGCAGCGCCACGACAGGGTCGGGAAACACCATATATTTT. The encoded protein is CASSATTGSGNTIYF.

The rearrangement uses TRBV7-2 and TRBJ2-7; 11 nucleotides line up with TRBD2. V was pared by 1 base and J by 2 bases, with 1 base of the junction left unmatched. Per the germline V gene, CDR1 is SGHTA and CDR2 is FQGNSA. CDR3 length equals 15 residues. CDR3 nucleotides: TGTGCCAGCAGCTTAGTAGCGGGGGGGACCTACGAGCAGTACTTC. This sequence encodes CASSLVAGGTYEQYF.

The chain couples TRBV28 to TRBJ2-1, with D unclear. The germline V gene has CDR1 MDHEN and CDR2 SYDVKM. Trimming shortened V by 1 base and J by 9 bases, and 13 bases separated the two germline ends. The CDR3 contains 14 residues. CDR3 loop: CASSLYQNGGEQFF. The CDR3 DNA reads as TGTGCCAGCAGTTTATATCAGAACGGCGGTGAGCAGTTCTTC.

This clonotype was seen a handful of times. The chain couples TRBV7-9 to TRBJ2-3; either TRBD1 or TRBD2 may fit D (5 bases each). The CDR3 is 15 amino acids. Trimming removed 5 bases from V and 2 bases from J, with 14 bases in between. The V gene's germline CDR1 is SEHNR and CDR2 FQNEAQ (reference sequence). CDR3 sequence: CASSARDGDTDTQYF. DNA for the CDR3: TGTGCCAGCAGCGCCCGGGACGGTGACACAGATACGCAGTATTTT.

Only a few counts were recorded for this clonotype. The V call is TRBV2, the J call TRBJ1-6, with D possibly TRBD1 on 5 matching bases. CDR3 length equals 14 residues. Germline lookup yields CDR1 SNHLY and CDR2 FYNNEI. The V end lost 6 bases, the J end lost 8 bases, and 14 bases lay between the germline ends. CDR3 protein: CASSPGTADSPLHF. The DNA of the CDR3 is TGTGCCAGCAGCCCCGGGACGGCTGATTCACCCCTCCACTTT. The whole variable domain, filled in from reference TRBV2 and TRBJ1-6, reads EPEVTQTPSHQVTQMGQEVILRCVPISNHLYFYWYRQILGQKVEFLVSFYNNEISEKSEIFDDQFSVERPDGSNFTLKIRSTKLEDSAMYFCASSPGTADSPLHFGNGTRLTVT.

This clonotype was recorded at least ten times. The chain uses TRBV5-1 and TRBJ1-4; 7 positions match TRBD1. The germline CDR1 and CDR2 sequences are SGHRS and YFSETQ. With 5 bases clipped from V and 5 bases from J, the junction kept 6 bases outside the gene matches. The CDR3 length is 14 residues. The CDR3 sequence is CASRPGQLNEKLFF. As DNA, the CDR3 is TGCGCCAGCAGACCGGGACAGTTAAATGAAAAACTGTTTTTT.

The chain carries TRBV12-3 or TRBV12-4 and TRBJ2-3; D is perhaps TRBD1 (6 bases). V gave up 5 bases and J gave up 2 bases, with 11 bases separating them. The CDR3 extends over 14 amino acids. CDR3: CASSIGQITDTQYF. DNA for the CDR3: TGTGCCAGCAGTATAGGACAGATCACAGATACGCAGTATTTT.

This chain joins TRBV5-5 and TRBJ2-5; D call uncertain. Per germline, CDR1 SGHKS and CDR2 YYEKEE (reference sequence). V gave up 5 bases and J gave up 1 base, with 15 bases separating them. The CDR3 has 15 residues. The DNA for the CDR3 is TGTGCCAGCAGTACCCCCGGGCGGTCCCAAGAGACCCAGTACTTC. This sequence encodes CASSTPGRSQETQYF.